Listed here is a single TCR beta chain. These data are taken from a study of blood T cell repertoires in COVID-19. On the study more broadly: Samples of COVID-19 (acute and convalescent) were obtained from the United States, Italy and Spain.

The V end was cut by 0 bases, the J end by 0 bases, with 9 bases between. The CDR3 extends over 17 amino acids. CDR1 is LGHNA, CDR2 YNFKEQ, per germline. Generated by immunoSEQ multiplex PCR, the TCRdb table keeps only in-frame clones and is missing some. The sample lists 43,000 or so clones, 80% to 85% seen once, with about 7% in the top ten. The clonotype comes from a man in his sixties with active COVID-19. Sequencing was carried out using peripheral blood. The rearrangement joins TRBV4-2 to TRBJ2-6; D call uncertain. CDR3 sequence: CASSQDSSVSGANVLTF. The CDR3 DNA reads TGTGCCAGCAGCCAAGATTCATCGGTCTCTGGGGCCAACGTCCTGACTTTC.